These T cell receptor beta chains were read from a single sample in a study of PD-L1 blockade in urothelial cancer. Generated by immunoSEQ multiplex PCR, the TCRdb table keeps only in-frame clones and is missing some. The sample includes about 38,000 clones, 70% to 85% of them seen just once. This specimen consisted of PBMCs, obtained around atezolizumab (anti-PD-L1) treatment. The origin of the receptors is a man in his sixties with urothelial cancer. Each CDR3 is given with its conserved first and last residue. Fields, in order: CDR3 protein, J gene, V gene.

CDR3aa: CASGLRQGSLNTIYF; j_gene: TRBJ1-3; v_gene: TRBV28
CDR3aa: CASRPYCSLTYEQYF; j_gene: TRBJ2-7; v_gene: TRBV12-2
CDR3aa: CAISESGTSGVTDTQYF; j_gene: TRBJ2-3; v_gene: TRBV10-3
CDR3aa: CASSSTGAVNIQYF; j_gene: TRBJ2-4; v_gene: TRBV2
CDR3aa: CAISESFGQKNTEAFF; j_gene: TRBJ1-1; v_gene: TRBV10-3
CDR3aa: CASSPTGAGANVLTF; j_gene: TRBJ2-6; v_gene: TRBV5-1
CDR3aa: CASTPGEYNSPLHF; j_gene: TRBJ1-6; v_gene: TRBV21-1
CDR3aa: CASSAATNTEAFF; j_gene: TRBJ1-1; v_gene: TRBV6-1
CDR3aa: CASSLRQTWNYGYTF; j_gene: TRBJ1-2; v_gene: TRBV7-2
CDR3aa: CASSIAGPEGIAFF; j_gene: TRBJ1-1; v_gene: TRBV28
CDR3aa: CASSLSTGQETQYF; j_gene: TRBJ2-5; v_gene: TRBV27
CDR3aa: CASSPFGVETQYF; j_gene: TRBJ2-5; v_gene: TRBV6-1
CDR3aa: CASSPTRTGEQYF; j_gene: TRBJ2-7; v_gene: TRBV5-4
CDR3aa: CASSVGAGVSYEQYF; j_gene: TRBJ2-7; v_gene: TRBV9
CDR3aa: CASSLPTGSNQPQHF; j_gene: TRBJ1-5; v_gene: TRBV28